One sample yielded the 9 T cell receptor beta chains listed below, sequenced in a study of shared clonotypes between healthy human individuals. Sequencing used immunoSEQ multiplex PCR; TCRdb keeps in-frame clones, though not all of them. Of about half a million clones in the sample, over 70% were seen once. The sequencing sample was made of PBMCs. The source of these receptors is a woman between 35 and 50 years old in good health. Some clones in this sample may be carry-over from other donors' samples.

CDR3 coding DNA: TGTGCCAGCAGCTTATCCGGGTCCTTGGACGAGCAGTACTTC. Translating it yields CASSLSGSLDEQYF. The chain employs TRBV7-9 and TRBJ2-7, with no clear D. V was shortened by 2 bases and J by 5 bases, with 13 bases between the two germline ends. The germline V gene encodes CDR1 SEHNR and CDR2 FQNEAQ (reference sequence). CDR3 size: 14 residues.

This clone was detected only a few times. It may be a read error: a sequence one base away is much more abundant. V usage is TRBV4-3 and J usage is TRBJ2-3; D ambiguous. V shed 0 bases and J shed 4 bases, with 5 bases lying between them. CDR3 length equals 13 residues. The germline V gene encodes CDR1 LGHNA and CDR2 YSLEER. This CDR3 is CASSQDLADTQYF. The CDR3 DNA is TGCGCCAGCAGCCAAGATTTGGCAGATACGCAGTATTTT.

The V gene is TRBV28, the J gene TRBJ2-7, with a possible D match to TRBD2 (7 bases). Germline CDR1 MDHEN, CDR2 SYDVKM. Trimming removed 6 bases from V and 6 bases from J, with 12 bases in between. This CDR3 is built from 12 residues. The CDR3 here is CASSWGGGEQYF. The CDR3 DNA is TGTGCCAGCAGCTGGGGGGGCGGCGAGCAGTACTTC.

This rearrangement joins TRBV30 to TRBJ2-7; D remains unclear. This CDR3 spans 13 amino acids. V was cut by 2 bases and J by 2 bases, with 10 bases left in between. Germline CDR1 reads GTSNPN; CDR2 reads SVGIG (reference sequence). The CDR3 sequence is CAWSPFGAYEQYF. The CDR3 DNA reads as TGTGCCTGGAGTCCCTTTGGGGCCTACGAGCAGTACTTC.

The J gene is TRBJ2-6, the V gene TRBV30, with D possibly TRBD1 on 6 matching bases. Trimming left V 6 bases short and J 1 base short, with 13 bases between. The CDR3 covers 15 residues. Looked up from germline, CDR1 is GTSNPN and CDR2 is SVGIG (reference sequence). CDR3 sequence: CACPGHNSGANVLTF. As DNA, the CDR3 is TGTGCCTGCCCGGGACACAATTCTGGGGCCAACGTCCTGACTTTC. Complete variable domain (other parts from reference TRBV30 and TRBJ2-6): SQTIHQWPATLVQPVGSPLSLECTVEGTSNPNLYWYRQAAGRGLQLLFYSVGIGQISSEVPQNLSASRPQDRQFILSSKKLLLSDSGFYLCACPGHNSGANVLTFGAGSRLTVL.

The chain links TRBV9 to TRBJ2-3; the D is unclear. The CDR3 runs to 13 residues. Germline V gene data show CDR1 as SGDLS and CDR2 as YYNGEE. V was shortened by 3 bases and J by 6 bases, with 11 bases between the two germline ends. Here the CDR3 reads CASSAAVGDTQYF. CDR3 nucleotides: TGTGCCAGCAGCGCCGCCGTTGGTGATACGCAGTATTTT.

This chain joins TRBV28 and TRBJ1-2; D gene unclear. Germline V CDR1 and CDR2: MDHEN, SYDVKM. The CDR3 spans 12 residues. V was pared by 6 bases and J by 7 bases, with 12 bases between. The CDR3 region is CASRPRLPGYTF. The CDR3 nucleotides read TGTGCCAGCAGACCTCGACTGCCTGGCTACACCTTC.

This clone was detected a few times. V usage is TRBV2 and J usage is TRBJ1-1; no reliable D call. V dropped 6 bases and J dropped 10 bases, with 15 bases sitting between them. The CDR3 covers 12 residues. The germline V gene has CDR1 SNHLY and CDR2 FYNNEI. CDR3 nucleotide sequence: TGTGCCAGCAGACGGTGGGGATCGCTAGCTTTCTTT. Amino acid sequence: CASRRWGSLAFF.

This clone has a single count. This chain joins TRBV28 and TRBJ2-6; 8 nucleotides agree with TRBD1. The CDR3 runs 18 residues. V dropped 5 bases and J dropped 0; count of bases not matched to a gene: 9. CDR1 and CDR2 (germline): MDHEN, SYDVKM. CDR3: CASSGWTGQGSGANVLTF. The CDR3 coding sequence is TGTGCCAGCAGTGGGTGGACAGGGCAAGGCTCTGGGGCCAACGTCCTGACTTTC. Drawing the rest from reference TRBV28 and TRBJ2-6, the complete variable domain is DVKVTQSSRYLVKRTGEKVFLECVQDMDHENMFWYRQDPGLGLRLIYFSYDVKMKEKGDIPEGYSVSREKKERFSLILESASTNQTSMYLCASSGWTGQGSGANVLTFGAGSRLTVL.